The 19 T cell receptor beta chains given below trace back to one sample, sequenced in a study of blood T cell repertoires in COVID-19 (TCRdb year 2020). Library method: the immunoSEQ multiplex PCR assay. TCRdb holds this immuneACCESS table with in-frame rearrangements only. Some clones are missing; in checked studies, unresolved V genes explain under half, and the rest has no known cause. The sample contains around 150,000 clones, roughly 80% of them found a single time. The ten biggest clones cover 5.5% to 7.5% of the sample. Sequences were obtained from peripheral blood. The receptor source for this set is a woman aged 40-49 years with COVID-19, enrolled during active disease.

This clone was recorded once. V gene TRBV2 combines with J gene TRBJ2-7; D is uncertain. In germline, CDR1 is SNHLY, CDR2 FYNNEI. The V and J ends lost 2 bases and 2 bases respectively, with 4 bases between them. This CDR3 is built from 12 residues. The chain's CDR3 is CASSEQAYEQYF. CDR3 bases: TGTGCCAGCAGTGAACAGGCCTACGAGCAGTACTTC.

The chain carries TRBV4-1 and TRBJ2-2, with D possibly TRBD1 on 6 matching bases. The CDR3 is 14 amino acids. Germline V gene lookup returns CDR1 MGHRA and CDR2 YSYEKL. V lost 6 bases, J lost 4 bases, and 12 bases lay in between. The CDR3 sequence: CASSLGAGTGELFF. In DNA form, the CDR3 reads TGCGCCAGCAGTTTGGGGGCGGGCACCGGGGAGCTGTTTTTT.

The chain carries TRBV6-5 and TRBJ2-1, with D maybe TRBD2 (6 bases). The V gene lost 2 bases and the J gene lost 6 bases, with 11 bases spanning the gap. This CDR3 region has 14 residues. The germline gives CDR1 MNHEY, CDR2 SVGAGI. CDR3 residues: CASSYAAGTNEQFF. The CDR3, as DNA: TGTGCCAGCAGTTACGCGGCGGGAACCAATGAGCAGTTCTTC.

The rearrangement uses TRBV10-3 and TRBJ1-5, with D hard to call. V was pared by 7 bases and J by 0 bases, with 7 bases between. CDR1 and CDR2 from the germline V gene are ENHRY and SYGVKD. There are 13 residues in the CDR3. The DNA for the CDR3 is TGTGCCATCAATGACAATAGCAATCAGCCCCAGCATTTT. It is translated as CAINDNSNQPQHF.

This clone has a single count. The V call is TRBV19, the J call TRBJ1-1; D is unclear. CDR3 length equals 15 residues. From germline, CDR1 is LNHDA and CDR2 SQIVND (reference sequence). V dropped 2 bases and J dropped 2 bases, with 12 bases sitting between them. CDR3 sequence (DNA): TGTGCCAGTAGTATATCTGGCGGGAGAAACACTGAAGCTTTCTTT. Translation gives CASSISGGRNTEAFF.

This clone was counted between two and nine times. The rearrangement uses TRBV12-3 or TRBV12-4 and TRBJ1-1; D call uncertain. The CDR3 is 13 residues long. V lost 5 bases to trimming and J lost 1 base, with 8 bases between them. The CDR3 here is CASSLRQNTEAFF. The CDR3 DNA follows: TGTGCCAGCAGTCTCCGACAGAACACTGAAGCTTTCTTT.

The chain has TRBV2 and TRBJ2-5; possible D gene TRBD2, 5 bases. The germline V and J ends were trimmed by 5 bases and 2 bases, with 9 bases remaining between them. Germline loops: CDR1 SNHLY, CDR2 FYNNEI. CDR3 length: 13 amino acids. CDR3 nucleotide sequence: TGTGCCAGCAGTCCGGGATTTCAAGAGACCCAGTACTTC. Translating gives CASSPGFQETQYF.

The chain combines TRBV6-6 with TRBJ2-5; possibly TRBD2 for D (6 bases). CDR3 size: 14 residues. Germline CDR1 is MNHNY and CDR2 is SVGAGI (reference sequence). Trimming pared 5 bases from V and 5 bases from J, leaving 15 bases between. The CDR3 is CASSHGLEGETQYF. Written as DNA, the CDR3 is TGTGCCAGCAGTCACGGGTTGGAGGGGGAGACCCAGTACTTC.

The genes are TRBV2 and TRBJ1-2; TRBD1 aligns across 8 bases. Germline assignment: CDR1 SNHLY and CDR2 FYNNEI. The CDR3 covers 12 residues. The J segment lost 5 bases and the V segment lost 6 bases, leaving 2 bases of the junction unmatched. CDR3 loop: CASRTGVYGYTF. DNA for the CDR3: TGTGCCAGCAGGACAGGGGTTTATGGCTACACCTTC. The variable domain in full, with the rest retrieved from reference TRBV2 and TRBJ1-2, is EPEVTQTPSHQVTQMGQEVILRCVPISNHLYFYWYRQILGQKVEFLVSFYNNEISEKSEIFDDQFSVERPDGSNFTLKIRSTKLEDSAMYFCASRTGVYGYTFGSGTRLTVV.

The genes are TRBV7-6 and TRBJ2-1; the match to TRBD2 covers 8 bases. This CDR3 has 17 amino acids. Germline assignment: CDR1 SGHVS and CDR2 FNYEAQ. V lost 0 bases and J lost 7; bases outside the gene matches: 11. The CDR3 loop is CASSLATSGGGMNEQFF. The CDR3 DNA sequence: TGTGCCAGCAGCTTAGCTACTAGCGGCGGAGGTATGAATGAGCAGTTCTTC.

The J gene is TRBJ2-7, the V gene TRBV7-9; a weak D match, TRBD2 (6 bases). CDR1 SEHNR and CDR2 FQNEAQ come from the germline V gene (reference sequence). There are 19 residues in the CDR3. Trimming left V 3 bases short and J 4 bases short, with 28 bases between. This CDR3 reads CASSFSSGWGVGRSYEQYF. The CDR3, as DNA: TGTGCCAGCAGCTTTAGTTCGGGCTGGGGGGTAGGGCGGTCATACGAGCAGTACTTC.

CDR3 amino acids: CASSHADRDTGELFF. As DNA, the CDR3 is TGTGCCAGCAGCCACGCCGACAGGGACACCGGGGAGCTGTTTTTT. The chain has TRBV3-1 (or the pseudogene TRBV3-2) and TRBJ2-2; 7 positions agree with TRBD1. Germline V lookup: CDR1 LGHDT, CDR2 YNNKEL (reference sequence). V was pared by 3 bases and J by 3 bases, with 4 bases of the junction left unmatched. This CDR3 spans 15 amino acids.

The chain carries TRBV7-6 and TRBJ2-1, with TRBD2 identical over 12 bases. The V gene end was trimmed by 1 base and the J gene end by 9 bases; junction bases not matched to a gene: 7. This CDR3 contains 16 residues. The germline gives CDR1 SGHVS, CDR2 FNYEAQ. CDR3 nucleotides: TGTGCCAGCAGCTTAGGGACTAGCGGGACCCGGGGTGAGCAGTTCTTC. Its translation: CASSLGTSGTRGEQFF.

This clone was seen a few times. V and J are TRBV2 and TRBJ1-6; TRBD1 aligns across 8 bases. This CDR3 is 15 amino acids long. The germline gives CDR1 SNHLY, CDR2 FYNNEI. V lost 6 bases, J lost 7 bases, and 8 bases stayed unmatched. CDR3 loop: CASSARQGRNSPLHF. The CDR3 DNA is TGTGCCAGCAGCGCCCGACAGGGGAGAAATTCACCCCTCCACTTT.

This chain joins TRBV19 and TRBJ2-2; D possibly corresponds to TRBD2 (5 bases). This CDR3 has 17 residues. Germline V lookup: CDR1 LNHDA, CDR2 SQIVND (reference sequence). Trimming pared 1 base from V and 1 base from J, leaving 13 bases between. The CDR3 is CASSIVLAGWNTGELFF. CDR3 coding DNA: TGTGCCAGTAGTATAGTGTTGGCGGGCTGGAACACCGGGGAGCTGTTTTTT.

The chain recombines TRBV5-1 with TRBJ2-7; 12 bases are a match to TRBD2. The J segment lost 4 bases and the V segment lost 2 bases, leaving 4 bases of the junction unmatched. The germline CDR1 and CDR2 sequences are SGHRS and YFSETQ. This CDR3 is 15 amino acids long. The CDR3 region is CASSFGLAGSYEQYF. Here the CDR3 DNA reads TGCGCCAGCAGCTTCGGACTAGCGGGATCTTACGAGCAGTACTTC.

The chain carries TRBV2 and TRBJ1-4; D is unresolved. The V end was cut by 2 bases, the J end by 8 bases, with 15 bases between. The length of the CDR3 is 15 residues. CDR1 is SNHLY, CDR2 FYNNEI, per germline. CDR3 amino acids: CASSELGREKEKLFF. The CDR3 DNA follows: TGTGCCAGCAGTGAATTGGGGAGAGAGAAGGAAAAACTGTTTTTT. Drawing the rest from reference TRBV2 and TRBJ1-4, the complete variable domain is EPEVTQTPSHQVTQMGQEVILRCVPISNHLYFYWYRQILGQKVEFLVSFYNNEISEKSEIFDDQFSVERPDGSNFTLKIRSTKLEDSAMYFCASSELGREKEKLFFGSGTQLSVL.

The V and J genes are TRBV24-1 and TRBJ2-1, with TRBD2 matching 11 bases. V shed 4 bases, J shed 8 bases, and the junction held 12 bases outside the gene matches. Looked up from germline, CDR1 is KGHDR and CDR2 is SFDVKD. CDR3 length: 17 amino acids. The CDR3: CATSDPGLAANGDEQFF. CDR3 nucleotides: TGTGCCACCAGTGACCCGGGACTAGCGGCGAACGGCGATGAGCAGTTCTTC.

This clone was counted only a few times. The genes are TRBV5-4 and TRBJ2-1, with a weak D call TRBD2 (6 bases). V dropped 4 bases and J dropped 7 bases, with 21 bases sitting between them. The CDR3 covers 16 residues. CDR1 is SGHNT and CDR2 is YYREEE in the germline V gene (reference sequence). This CDR3 is CASSPAGSTRWNEQFF. The CDR3, as DNA: TGTGCCAGCAGCCCTGCGGGGTCCACTCGTTGGAATGAGCAGTTCTTC.